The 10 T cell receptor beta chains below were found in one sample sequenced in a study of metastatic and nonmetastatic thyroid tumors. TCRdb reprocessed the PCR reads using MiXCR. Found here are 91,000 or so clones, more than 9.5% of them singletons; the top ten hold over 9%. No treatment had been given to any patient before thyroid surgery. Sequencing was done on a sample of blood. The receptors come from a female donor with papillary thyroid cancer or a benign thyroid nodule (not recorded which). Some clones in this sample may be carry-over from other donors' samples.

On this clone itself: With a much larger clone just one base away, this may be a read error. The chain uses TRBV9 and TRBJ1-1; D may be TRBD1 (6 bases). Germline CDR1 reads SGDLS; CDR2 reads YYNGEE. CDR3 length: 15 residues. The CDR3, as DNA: TGTGCCACCAGCATGTTGACAGGATCGAACACTGAAGCTTTCTTT. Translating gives CATSMLTGSNTEAFF.

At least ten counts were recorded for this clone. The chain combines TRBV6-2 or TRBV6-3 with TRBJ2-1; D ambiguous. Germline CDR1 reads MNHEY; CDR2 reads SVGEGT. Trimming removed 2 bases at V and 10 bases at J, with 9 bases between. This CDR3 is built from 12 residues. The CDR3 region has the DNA TGTGCCAGCAGTTACGTGGTGGGAGAGCAGTTCTTC. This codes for CASSYVVGEQFF.

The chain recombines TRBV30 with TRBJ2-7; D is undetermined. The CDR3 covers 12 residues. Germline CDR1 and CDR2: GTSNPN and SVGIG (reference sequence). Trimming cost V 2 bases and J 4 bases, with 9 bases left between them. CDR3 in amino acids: CAWSWLEYEQYF. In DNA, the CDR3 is TGTGCCTGGAGTTGGCTAGAATACGAGCAGTACTTC.

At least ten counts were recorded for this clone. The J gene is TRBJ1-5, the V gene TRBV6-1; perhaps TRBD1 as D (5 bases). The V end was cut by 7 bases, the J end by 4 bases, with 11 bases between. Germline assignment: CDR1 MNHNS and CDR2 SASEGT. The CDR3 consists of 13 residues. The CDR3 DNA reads TGTGCCAGCAAGGGACCGAATAATCAGCCCCAGCATTTT. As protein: CASKGPNNQPQHF.

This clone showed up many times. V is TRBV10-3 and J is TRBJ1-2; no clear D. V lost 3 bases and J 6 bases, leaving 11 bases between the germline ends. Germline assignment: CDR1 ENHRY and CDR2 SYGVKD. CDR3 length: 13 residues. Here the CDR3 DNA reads TGTGCCATCAGTGATTCTCCAGGTCATGGCTACACCTTC. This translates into CAISDSPGHGYTF.

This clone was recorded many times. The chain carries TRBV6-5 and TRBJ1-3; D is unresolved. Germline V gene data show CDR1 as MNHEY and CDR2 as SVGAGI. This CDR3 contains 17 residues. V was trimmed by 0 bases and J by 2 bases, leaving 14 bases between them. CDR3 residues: CASSYSGVLEAGNTIYF. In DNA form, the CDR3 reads TGTGCCAGCAGTTACTCGGGCGTTCTGGAAGCTGGAAACACCATATATTTT.

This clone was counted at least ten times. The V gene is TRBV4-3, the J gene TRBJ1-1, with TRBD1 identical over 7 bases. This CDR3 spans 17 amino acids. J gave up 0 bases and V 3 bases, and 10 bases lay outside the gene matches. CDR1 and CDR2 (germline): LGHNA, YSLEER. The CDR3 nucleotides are TGCGCCAGCAGCCAGTACTCGACAGGGTCCCTGAACACTGAAGCTTTCTTT. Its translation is CASSQYSTGSLNTEAFF.

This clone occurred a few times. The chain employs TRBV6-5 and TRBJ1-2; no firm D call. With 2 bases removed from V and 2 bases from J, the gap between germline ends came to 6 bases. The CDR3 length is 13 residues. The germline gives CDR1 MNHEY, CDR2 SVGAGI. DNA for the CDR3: TGTGCCAGCAGTTACGGCGGCAACTATGGCTACACCTTC. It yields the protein CASSYGGNYGYTF.

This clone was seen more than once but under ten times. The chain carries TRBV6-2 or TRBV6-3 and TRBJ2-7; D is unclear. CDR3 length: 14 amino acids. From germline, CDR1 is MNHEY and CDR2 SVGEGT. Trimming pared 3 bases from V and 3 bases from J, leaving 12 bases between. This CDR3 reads CASSYHGSNYEQYF. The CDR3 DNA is TGTGCCAGCAGTTATCACGGATCCAACTACGAGCAGTACTTC.

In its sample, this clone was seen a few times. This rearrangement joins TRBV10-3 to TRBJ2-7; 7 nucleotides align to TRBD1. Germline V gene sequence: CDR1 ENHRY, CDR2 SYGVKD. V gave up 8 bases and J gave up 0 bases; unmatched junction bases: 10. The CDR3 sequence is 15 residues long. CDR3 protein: CAISSRDRTSYEQYF. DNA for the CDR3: TGTGCCATCTCCTCCCGGGACAGAACCTCCTACGAGCAGTACTTC.